This is a list of T cell receptor beta chains from one sample in a study of B cell selection in AIRE deficiency. TCRdb's table, derived via immunoSEQ multiplex PCR, lists solely in-frame clones and lacks some. The sample has 20,000 to 30,000 clones, roughly 95% seen once. Sequencing was performed on CD4+CD127+ conventional T cells sorted from PBMCs. Every receptor here comes from a human donor in good health. Each CDR3 is given with its conserved first and last residue. Clone size is not always given. Where it is, it says once, few, many or a class for expanded clones.

J gene	V gene	clone size	CDR3 protein
TRBJ1-5	TRBV28	-	CASSLLSQGQPQHF
TRBJ1-3	TRBV18	-	CASSDLSGNTIYF
TRBJ2-4	TRBV7-2	-	CASSPDRAKNIQYF
TRBJ1-5	TRBV10-3	-	CAISPGQGGGNQPQHF
TRBJ1-1	TRBV5-1	-	CASSLELGNTEAFF
TRBJ2-5	TRBV11-1	once	CASSLTGTSRQETQYF
TRBJ1-6	TRBV6-5	-	CASSSKSSYNSPLHF
TRBJ1-2	TRBV6-6	-	CASKYEGFGNYGYTF
TRBJ2-5	TRBV5-1	-	CASSLASSQETQYF
TRBJ2-7	TRBV2	-	CASSEKRDSYEQYF
TRBJ1-6	TRBV10-3	-	CAISGPGQYNSPLHF
TRBJ1-1	TRBV27	-	CASSSDRAPRNTEAFF
TRBJ2-7	TRBV15	-	CATSSLPGYEQYF
TRBJ1-1	TRBV19	-	CASTGLRKGVAFF
TRBJ2-7	TRBV7-2	-	CASTQRRTGSYEQYF
TRBJ2-3	TRBV9	-	CASSPRGGDSTDTQYF
TRBJ2-5	TRBV28	-	CASSPGGTSGFRAQYF
TRBJ2-7	TRBV4-2	-	CASSPELGGGKLNHEQYF
TRBJ1-6	TRBV6-5	-	CASSYSGRGRPLHF
TRBJ2-5	TRBV9	-	CASSPGLAGVETQYF
TRBJ1-3	TRBV7-9	-	CASSRESGNTIYF
TRBJ2-3	TRBV11-2	-	CASTAYRSGRAGDTQYF
TRBJ2-2	TRBV28	-	CASSSQLKADGELFF
TRBJ1-2	TRBV4-2	once	CASSQDTGENYGYTF
TRBJ1-2	TRBV28	-	CASSQDGAYGYTF
TRBJ1-2	TRBV28	-	CASSLAGDRGANYGYTF
TRBJ2-4	TRBV28	-	CASSQGQGMSKNIQYF
TRBJ1-1	TRBV11-2	-	CASSLFRSLREAFF
TRBJ2-3	TRBV6-1	-	CASRVTGGLTDTQYF
TRBJ2-1	TRBV2	few	CASTLLAGEGEQFF
TRBJ2-3	TRBV28	-	CATEGGTDTQYF
TRBJ1-3	TRBV5-1	once	CASSLVGSGNTIYF
TRBJ2-7	TRBV4-1	-	CASSQFPGLAGGSYEQYF
TRBJ1-6	TRBV4-1	-	CASSHPGRQAGSPLHF
TRBJ1-5	TRBV28	-	CASSLGGWDNSNQPQHF
TRBJ2-3	TRBV5-1	-	CASSALGAGTGMTDTQYF
TRBJ2-7	TRBV4-3	-	CASSQDHGLYEQYF
TRBJ1-5	TRBV2	-	CASSLDSNQPQHF
TRBJ2-1	TRBV29-1	-	CSVEVGTSGSTYNEQFF
TRBJ2-7	TRBV7-2	-	CASSLFGDRVGGEQYF
TRBJ2-2	TRBV10-2	-	CASSETAGTGELFF
TRBJ2-7	TRBV28	-	CASRYLAGGYEQYF
TRBJ2-7	TRBV28	-	CASSLSGAFYEQYF
TRBJ2-6	TRBV6-1	-	CASSERPSSGANVLTF
TRBJ2-7	TRBV5-6	-	CASSLGLAGEGYEQYF
TRBJ2-7	TRBV7-9	-	CASQGQSTQQYF
TRBJ2-7	TRBV21-1	once	CASSKVGEGSHEQYF
TRBJ2-7	TRBV11-2	-	CASSSQVGAFNEQYF
TRBJ2-7	TRBV27	once	CASISGAYEQYF
TRBJ2-2	TRBV7-2	-	CASSLAGVTQNTGELFF